The 28 T cell receptor beta chains listed next were all sequenced from one sample in a study of cytomegalovirus exposure and HLA in healthy donors. The assay was immunoSEQ multiplex PCR, and TCRdb's table has in-frame clones only and misses some. Of some 100,000 clones in the sample, approximately 91% were seen once. Sequencing input: PBMCs. All receptors come from a man aged 18 to 30 in good health and CMV-seropositive.

The chain couples TRBV5-1 to TRBJ2-5, with D possibly being TRBD1 (5 bases). With 7 bases removed from V and 4 bases from J, the gap between germline ends came to 17 bases. The CDR3 is made up of 14 amino acids. Per germline, CDR1 SGHRS and CDR2 YFSETQ. Here the CDR3 reads CASAITGPGETQYF. CDR3 nucleotide sequence: TGCGCCAGCGCTATTACAGGCCCGGGAGAGACCCAGTACTTC. Supplemented by reference TRBV5-1 and TRBJ2-5, the full variable domain reads KAGVTQTPRYLIKTRGQQVTLSCSPISGHRSVSWYQQTPGQGLQFLFEYFSETQRNKGNFPGRFSGRQFSNSRSEMNVSTLELGDSALYLCASAITGPGETQYFGPGTRLLVL.

The V and J genes are TRBV6-5 and TRBJ1-2; D perhaps matches TRBD1 (6 bases). Germline CDR1 and CDR2: MNHEY and SVGAGI. The CDR3 length is 15 residues. V dropped 2 bases and J dropped 8 bases, with 18 bases sitting between them. The CDR3 reads CASSYRNRGGDGYTF. For the CDR3, the DNA is TGTGCCAGCAGTTACCGAAATAGGGGGGGGGACGGCTACACCTTC.

The V and J genes are TRBV15 and TRBJ2-3; 9 nucleotides agree with TRBD1. The V segment lost 4 bases and the J segment 1 base; nucleotides outside the gene matches: 3. The CDR3 has 15 amino acids. Germline V gene sequence: CDR1 LNHNV, CDR2 YYDKDF (reference sequence). This chain's CDR3 is CATSKGDRGTDTQYF. The CDR3 coding sequence is TGTGCCACCAGCAAAGGGGACAGGGGCACAGATACGCAGTATTTT.

This clone was picked up a small number of times. This chain uses TRBV2 with TRBJ2-6; TRBD2 might be the D (6 bases). With 5 bases removed from V and 0 bases from J, the gap between germline ends came to 11 bases. The CDR3 runs 16 residues. The germline V gene has CDR1 SNHLY and CDR2 FYNNEI. CDR3 in amino acids: CASSSAGPSGANVLTF. DNA for the CDR3: TGTGCCAGCAGTTCCGCGGGACCCTCTGGGGCCAACGTCCTGACTTTC.

This chain joins TRBV28 and TRBJ1-5; D gene unclear. Trimming cost V 6 bases and J 2 bases, with 8 bases left between them. CDR1 and CDR2 from the germline V gene are MDHEN and SYDVKM. This CDR3 is built from 13 residues. DNA for the CDR3: TGTGCCAGCAGCATAGAGGGCAATCAGCCCCAGCATTTT. It codes for CASSIEGNQPQHF.

V is TRBV25-1 and J is TRBJ2-1, with TRBD1 matching 9 bases. The V and J ends lost 3 bases and 8 bases, in that order; junction bases with no gene match: 17. This CDR3 has 18 amino acids. CDR1 is MGHDK and CDR2 is SYGVNS in the germline V gene. The CDR3 region is CASSDSRWGQGNKDEQFF. CDR3 nucleotides: TGTGCCAGCAGTGATTCCCGTTGGGGACAGGGAAATAAGGATGAGCAGTTCTTC. The complete variable domain, with remaining parts taken from reference TRBV25-1 and TRBJ2-1, reads EADIYQTPRYLVIGTGKKITLECSQTMGHDKMYWYQQDPGMELHLIHYSYGVNSTEKGDLSSESTVSRIRTEHFPLTLESARPSHTSQYLCASSDSRWGQGNKDEQFFGPGTRLTVL.

V and J are TRBV5-1 and TRBJ2-3, with 7 bases aligning to TRBD1. This CDR3 contains 16 residues. The trim removed 0 bases at V and 2 bases at J, leaving 6 bases unmatched. The germline V gene has CDR1 SGHRS and CDR2 YFSETQ. CDR3 protein: CASSLARDSLTDTQYF. Written as DNA, the CDR3 is TGCGCCAGCAGCTTGGCCCGGGACAGCCTCACAGATACGCAGTATTTT.

The chain links TRBV27 to TRBJ2-5, with TRBD1 identical over 8 bases. V dropped 6 bases and J dropped 2; count of bases not matched to a gene: 5. Germline CDR1 is MNHEY and CDR2 is SMNVEV (reference sequence). The CDR3 runs 14 residues. The CDR3 spells CASSDRGGQETQYF. CDR3 coding DNA: TGTGCCAGCAGCGACAGGGGTGGTCAAGAGACCCAGTACTTC.

The gene calls are TRBV7-2 and TRBJ1-3, with TRBD1 matching 8 bases. J lost 1 base, V lost 5 bases, and 7 bases had no gene match. The germline V gene encodes CDR1 SGHTA and CDR2 FQGNSA. The CDR3 spans 16 residues. The CDR3: CASSARQGYSGNTIYF. The CDR3 nucleotides are TGTGCCAGCAGCGCCCGACAGGGGTATTCTGGAAACACCATATATTTT.

V is TRBV28 and J is TRBJ2-7; 8 nucleotides match TRBD1. CDR3 length: 15 amino acids. Trimming at V came to 3 bases and at J to 3 bases, leaving 7 bases not matched to a gene. Germline V lookup: CDR1 MDHEN, CDR2 SYDVKM. The CDR3 loop is CASSFPGGLLYEQYF. In DNA form, the CDR3 reads TGTGCCAGCAGTTTCCCAGGGGGCCTTCTCTACGAGCAGTACTTC. The full variable domain, completed using reference TRBV28 and TRBJ2-7, is DVKVTQSSRYLVKRTGEKVFLECVQDMDHENMFWYRQDPGLGLRLIYFSYDVKMKEKGDIPEGYSVSREKKERFSLILESASTNQTSMYLCASSFPGGLLYEQYFGPGTRLTVT.

J is TRBJ1-1 and V is TRBV5-6; D is uncertain. V was pared by 3 bases and J by 4 bases, with 16 bases between. Germline V CDR1 and CDR2: SGHDT, YYEEEE. The CDR3 contains 15 residues. The CDR3 coding sequence is TGTGCCAGCAGCTCAATTCAGGCGTATGCCACTGAAGCTTTCTTT. This codes for CASSSIQAYATEAFF.

The chain carries TRBV5-5 and TRBJ2-7; 12 bases line up with TRBD2. From germline, CDR1 is SGHKS and CDR2 YYEKEE (reference sequence). The J segment lost 4 bases and the V segment lost 4 bases, leaving 3 bases of the junction unmatched. The CDR3 consists of 14 residues. This CDR3 is CASSRTSGAYEQYF. The CDR3 region has the DNA TGTGCCAGCAGCCGGACTAGCGGGGCGTACGAGCAGTACTTC. Full variable domain (outside the CDR3, taken from reference TRBV5-5 and TRBJ2-7): DAGVTQSPTHLIKTRGQQVTLRCSPISGHKSVSWYQQVLGQGPQFIFQYYEKEERGRGNFPDRFSARQFPNYSSELNVNALLLGDSALYLCASSRTSGAYEQYFGPGTRLTVT.

The gene calls are TRBV10-3 and TRBJ1-6, with D possibly being TRBD1 (6 bases). Per germline, CDR1 ENHRY and CDR2 SYGVKD. The length of the CDR3 is 18 residues. V was shortened by 0 bases and J by 0 bases, with 12 bases between the two germline ends. This CDR3 is CAISESGTPSSYNSPLHF. CDR3 DNA: TGTGCCATCAGTGAGTCGGGGACACCGAGCTCCTATAATTCACCCCTCCACTTT.

The chain has TRBV29-1 and TRBJ2-7; weak D call: TRBD1 (5 bases). V lost 2 bases and J 6 bases, leaving 14 bases between the germline ends. Germline-derived CDR1 and CDR2 are SQVTM and ANQGSEA. The CDR3 is 13 residues long. The CDR3 region has the DNA TGCAGCGTTGAAAGCAGGGTGAGAAGCGAGCAGTACTTC. Protein sequence: CSVESRVRSEQYF.

This clone was recorded once. The V call is TRBV7-9, the J call TRBJ2-3; 9 bases are a match to TRBD2. Germline loops: CDR1 SEHNR, CDR2 FQNEAQ (reference sequence). The V gene end was trimmed by 4 bases and the J gene end by 2 bases; junction bases not matched to a gene: 13. There are 18 residues in the CDR3. The CDR3 nucleotides are TGTGCCAGCAGCTCTCCCCGTGGAGCTAGCGGGGACACAGATACGCAGTATTTT. Amino acid sequence: CASSSPRGASGDTDTQYF.

The chain joins TRBV4-2 to TRBJ2-7; 11 nucleotides align to TRBD2. The CDR3 runs 17 residues. Germline trimming cut 3 bases from V and 3 bases from J; bases unmatched to any gene: 10. The germline V gene encodes CDR1 LGHNA and CDR2 YNFKEQ. CDR3 amino acids: CASSQGPNSGGDYEQYF. CDR3 DNA sequence: TGTGCCAGCAGCCAGGGACCCAATAGCGGGGGGGACTACGAGCAGTACTTC.

V is TRBV5-4 and J is TRBJ1-1; 7 nucleotides line up with TRBD1. Germline V gives CDR1 SGHNT, CDR2 YYREEE (reference sequence). Losses at the gene ends were 5 bases for V and 4 bases for J; bases not matched to a gene: 5. CDR3 length: 13 residues. DNA of the CDR3: TGTGCCAGCAGGGTACAGGGGTCCACTGAAGCTTTCTTT. Translation gives CASRVQGSTEAFF.

J is TRBJ1-2 and V is TRBV5-4; 8 nucleotides align to TRBD1. The V gene end was trimmed by 2 bases and the J gene end by 4 bases; junction bases not matched to a gene: 10. This CDR3 spans 16 amino acids. Germline V gives CDR1 SGHNT, CDR2 YYREEE (reference sequence). The CDR3 sequence is CASSFFAGGRGYGYTF. For the CDR3, the DNA is TGTGCCAGCAGCTTTTTTGCAGGGGGCCGGGGCTATGGCTACACCTTC.

The rearrangement uses TRBV2 and TRBJ2-6; 9 bases fit TRBD1. The CDR3 totals 15 residues. V dropped 8 bases and J dropped 2; count of bases not matched to a gene: 4. CDR1 SNHLY and CDR2 FYNNEI come from the germline V gene. CDR3 coding DNA: TGTGCCAGCGGGACAGGGCAGGCTGGGGCCAACGTCCTGACTTTC. It translates to CASGTGQAGANVLTF.

CDR3 residues: CASSLTHSRNSYNSPLHF. As DNA, the CDR3 is TGTGCCAGCAGCTTAACTCATTCGAGGAACTCCTATAATTCACCCCTCCACTTT. The V call is TRBV7-6, the J call TRBJ1-6; the D is unclear. Germline CDR1 reads SGHVS; CDR2 reads FNYEAQ. V lost 2 bases to trimming and J lost 0 bases, with 14 bases between them. This CDR3 has 18 amino acids.

This clone was observed a few times. CDR3 coding DNA: TGTGCCAGCAGCCAGGACAGGGTTAATTCACCCCTCCACTTT. It yields the protein CASSQDRVNSPLHF. The chain couples TRBV11-2 to TRBJ1-6, with 8 bases identical to TRBD1. The CDR3 runs to 14 residues. Germline V gene data show CDR1 as SGHAT and CDR2 as FQNNGV. V gave up 5 bases and J gave up 6 bases; unmatched junction bases: 3. Full variable domain (outside the CDR3, taken from reference TRBV11-2 and TRBJ1-6): EAGVAQSPRYKIIEKRQSVAFWCNPISGHATLYWYQQILGQGPKLLIQFQNNGVVDDSQLPKDRFSAERLKGVDSTLKIQPAKLEDSAVYLCASSQDRVNSPLHFGNGTRLTVT.

The rearrangement links TRBV4-1 to TRBJ1-4; D is unclear. In germline, CDR1 is MGHRA, CDR2 YSYEKL. This CDR3 has 15 residues. V was shortened by 0 bases and J by 8 bases, with 13 bases between the two germline ends. CDR3 sequence (DNA): TGCGCCAGCAGCCAAGATCCCAGGCGAGAAGAAAAACTGTTTTTT. Protein: CASSQDPRREEKLFF.

V usage is TRBV5-1 and J usage is TRBJ2-6, with TRBD1 as a possible D gene (6 bases). Germline V gene lookup returns CDR1 SGHRS and CDR2 YFSETQ. This CDR3 is built from 15 residues. Trimming cost V 3 bases and J 6 bases, with 13 bases left between them. The CDR3 reads CASSSGQPAANVLTF. CDR3 DNA: TGCGCCAGCAGCTCCGGACAGCCCGCGGCCAACGTCCTGACTTTC.

The V gene is TRBV13, the J gene TRBJ2-5, with 8 nucleotides matching TRBD1. CDR1 is PRHDT, CDR2 FYEKMQ, per germline (reference sequence). The CDR3 spans 15 residues. Losses at the gene ends were 5 bases for V and 4 bases for J; bases not matched to a gene: 9. The CDR3 nucleotides are TGTGCCAGCAGCGCGGGACAGGCCAACTTAGAGACCCAGTACTTC. As protein: CASSAGQANLETQYF.

The chain employs TRBV27 and TRBJ1-1; D uncertain. CDR1 and CDR2 (germline): MNHEY, SMNVEV (reference sequence). Trimming took 1 base from V and 3 from J, leaving 12 bases between them. The CDR3 sequence is 15 residues long. The CDR3 loop is CASSLWASGYTEAFF. In DNA, the CDR3 is TGTGCCAGCAGTTTATGGGCCAGCGGATACACTGAAGCTTTCTTT.

This sequence joins TRBV18 and TRBJ1-2; TRBD1 might be the D (5 bases). With 6 bases removed from V and 5 bases from J, the gap between germline ends came to 13 bases. In germline, CDR1 is KGHSH, CDR2 LQKENI. This CDR3 comprises 13 residues. This CDR3 reads CASSSSEGYGYTF. CDR3 in DNA: TGTGCCAGCTCTTCTTCGGAGGGGTATGGCTACACCTTC.

The chain joins TRBV7-9 to TRBJ2-5; 7 bases map to TRBD2. From germline, CDR1 is SEHNR and CDR2 FQNEAQ (reference sequence). The length of the CDR3 is 17 residues. V shed 5 bases, J shed 2 bases, and the junction held 14 bases outside the gene matches. CDR3 DNA sequence: TGTGCCAGCAGCCATGGGGGGGAAGGGCCCAATCAAGAGACCCAGTACTTC. Amino acids: CASSHGGEGPNQETQYF.

V usage is TRBV7-2 and J usage is TRBJ1-1; 7 bases align to TRBD1. This CDR3 is built from 15 residues. Germline CDR1 is SGHTA and CDR2 is FQGNSA. Trimming cost V 4 bases and J 4 bases; bases outside gene matches: 9. The CDR3 reads CASSSETGSATEAFF. The CDR3, as DNA: TGTGCCAGCAGCTCCGAGACAGGGTCGGCCACTGAAGCTTTCTTT.